The 20 T cell receptor beta chains below were found in one sample sequenced in a study of CD8+ T cells in alopecia areata. Indicated treatment: oral pan-JAK inhibitor, 5-10 mg twice daily. Reverse transcription of extracted RNA yielded cDNA, which provided the sequencing template. The data were produced by immunoSEQ multiplex PCR, yet TCRdb's version contains in-frame clones alone and is incomplete. The data show some 150,000 clones, roughly 52% seen once. The material sequenced was CD8+ T cells sorted from blood, taken at week 4, from a patient treated with tofacitinib. The receptor set was obtained from a human donor with alopecia areata.

V and J are TRBV11-2 and TRBJ2-3, with 7 bases fitting TRBD1. CDR3 length: 16 amino acids. The V segment lost 5 bases and the J segment 2 bases; nucleotides outside the gene matches: 10. Germline CDR1 reads SGHAT; CDR2 reads FQNNGV. The CDR3 nucleotides are TGTGCCAGCAGCCCGACAGGGAATCCCTCCACAGATACGCAGTATTTT. Translated: CASSPTGNPSTDTQYF.

The chain couples TRBV25-1 to TRBJ2-3, with D hard to call. The CDR3 has 13 amino acids. V shed 4 bases and J shed 0 bases, with 5 bases lying between them. Germline loops: CDR1 MGHDK, CDR2 SYGVNS. CDR3 amino acids: CASSGASTDTQYF. The CDR3 coding sequence is TGTGCCAGCAGTGGGGCGAGCACAGATACGCAGTATTTT.

Comment on this clone: The sample carries other DNA sequences with the same CDR3. The chain uses TRBV5-1 and TRBJ1-1, with D possibly being TRBD1 (5 bases). The CDR3 consists of 13 residues. V was cut by 0 bases and J by 3 bases, with 6 bases left in between. Germline values: CDR1 SGHRS, CDR2 YFSETQ. CDR3 sequence: CASSLGGDTEAFF. The DNA for the CDR3 is TGCGCCAGCAGCTTGGGAGGGGACACTGAAGCTTTCTTT.

The chain combines TRBV29-1 with TRBJ2-7, with D possibly matching TRBD1 (6 bases). Germline CDR1 is SQVTM and CDR2 is ANQGSEA. V gave up 1 base and J gave up 2 bases, with 12 bases separating them. This CDR3 contains 14 residues. The CDR3 nucleotides read TGCAGCGTTGAAGGCCGGACAGATACCTACGAGCAGTACTTC. Protein product: CSVEGRTDTYEQYF.

The V gene is TRBV5-6, the J gene TRBJ1-6, with D possibly matching TRBD1 (6 bases). The CDR3 is 14 residues long. Trimming stripped 2 bases from V and 7 bases from J, with 10 bases between. Germline V lookup: CDR1 SGHDT, CDR2 YYEEEE. CDR3 coding DNA: TGTGCCAGCAGCTTAGGGGGTATGAATTCACCCCTCCACTTT. Amino acids: CASSLGGMNSPLHF.

V is TRBV27 and J is TRBJ1-1; D gene ambiguous. The CDR3 contains 16 residues. The V end lost 6 bases, the J end lost 1 base, and 18 bases lay between the germline ends. Germline V CDR1 and CDR2: MNHEY, SMNVEV (reference sequence). CDR3 sequence: CASSPFSGRPNTEAFF. The CDR3 coding sequence is TGTGCCAGCAGCCCTTTTAGCGGAAGACCGAACACTGAAGCTTTCTTT.

This clone came up a few times. The chain couples TRBV5-1 to TRBJ2-6; D call uncertain. This CDR3 comprises 14 residues. Per germline, CDR1 SGHRS and CDR2 YFSETQ. The germline V and J ends were trimmed by 7 bases and 0 bases, with 8 bases remaining between them. The CDR3 sequence: CASSQVSGANVLTF. CDR3 nucleotides: TGCGCCAGCTCCCAGGTCTCTGGGGCCAACGTCCTGACTTTC.

The chain couples TRBV12-5 to TRBJ1-2; D gene unclear. Per germline, CDR1 LGHNT and CDR2 FRNRAP. Trimming pared 5 bases from V and 3 bases from J, leaving 16 bases between. This CDR3 is 15 amino acids long. CDR3 DNA sequence: TGTGCTAGTGGTCGAAGCGGGGAAAGGGACTATGGCTACACCTTC. Amino acid sequence: CASGRSGERDYGYTF.

The chain combines TRBV4-3 with TRBJ1-2; tentative D call: TRBD1 (6 bases). The CDR3 contains 15 residues. The ends were cut back, 1 base at V and 3 bases at J, with 12 bases in the middle. Germline-derived CDR1 and CDR2 are LGHNA and YSLEER. In nucleotides, the CDR3 is TGCGCCAGCAGCCAAGTTGGGGGGGCTGACTATGGCTACACCTTC. This translates into CASSQVGGADYGYTF.

CDR3 nucleotide sequence: TGTGCCACCCAGGGGGATAGTAATTCACCCCTCCACTTT. Translating it yields CATQGDSNSPLHF. The chain couples TRBV10-3 to TRBJ1-6; 7 bases map to TRBD1. In germline, CDR1 is ENHRY, CDR2 SYGVKD. J was trimmed by 6 bases and V by 10 bases; bases with no gene match: 6. The CDR3 contains 13 residues.

The rearrangement links TRBV7-9 to TRBJ1-2; 8 bases align to TRBD1. Germline CDR1 SEHNR, CDR2 FQNEAQ (reference sequence). With V trimmed by 4 bases and J by 6 bases, 1 base remained unmatched. CDR3 length: 12 residues. The CDR3 DNA is TGTGCCAGCAGCTCGGACAGGGATGGCTACACCTTC. Protein sequence: CASSSDRDGYTF.

This chain links TRBV5-1 with TRBJ2-3, with D maybe TRBD2 (5 bases). This CDR3 has 19 residues. Per the germline V gene, CDR1 is SGHRS and CDR2 is YFSETQ. V lost 0 bases, J lost 2 bases, and 22 bases lay in between. The CDR3 nucleotides read TGCGCCAGCAGCTTGGAGGGTTTGGGGAGTGAGACCTTCACAGATACGCAGTATTTT. Its protein product is CASSLEGLGSETFTDTQYF.

The chain uses TRBV13 and TRBJ1-1; TRBD1 aligns across 8 bases. V shed 5 bases, J shed 1 base, and the junction held 3 bases outside the gene matches. From germline, CDR1 is PRHDT and CDR2 FYEKMQ (reference sequence). CDR3 length equals 14 residues. The CDR3 loop reads CASSRDRGNTEAFF. The CDR3 nucleotides read TGTGCCAGCAGCCGCGACAGGGGGAACACTGAAGCTTTCTTT.

The V gene is TRBV5-1, the J gene TRBJ1-1; the D is unclear. This CDR3 has 13 amino acids. The ends were cut back, 0 bases at V and 1 base at J, with 4 bases in the middle. The germline V gene has CDR1 SGHRS and CDR2 YFSETQ. The CDR3 sequence is CASSLGTNTEAFF. CDR3 DNA sequence: TGCGCCAGCAGCTTGGGGACGAACACTGAAGCTTTCTTT.

The chain joins TRBV6-5 to TRBJ2-3; tentative D call: TRBD1 (5 bases). The CDR3 runs to 12 residues. Germline V gene data show CDR1 as MNHEY and CDR2 as SVGAGI. Trimming took off 6 bases at V and 2 bases at J, with 6 bases between the two ends. The CDR3 nucleotides are TGTGCCAGCAGACAGGACACAGATACGCAGTATTTT. As protein: CASRQDTDTQYF.

This rearrangement joins TRBV7-6 to TRBJ1-4; 8 bases are shared with TRBD1. There are 16 residues in the CDR3. Per germline, CDR1 SGHVS and CDR2 FNYEAQ. The V and J ends lost 5 bases and 1 base, in that order; junction bases with no gene match: 6. The CDR3 bases are TGTGCCAGCAGCCCGACAGGGGAAGGAACTAATGAAAAACTGTTTTTT. As protein: CASSPTGEGTNEKLFF.

V is TRBV6-1 and J is TRBJ1-6; D not certain. Trimming removed 0 bases from V and 10 bases from J, with 13 bases in between. The CDR3 sequence is 15 residues long. Germline CDR1 reads MNHNS; CDR2 reads SASEGT. The CDR3 reads CASSEAPTGQSPLHF. CDR3 sequence (DNA): TGTGCCAGCAGTGAAGCGCCGACCGGGCAGTCACCCCTCCACTTT.

This clone was seen once. This chain uses TRBV7-8 with TRBJ2-3, with 8 bases that match TRBD2. The CDR3 sequence is 14 residues long. After removal of 5 bases from V and 1 base from J, the junction contained 2 bases not matched to a gene. Germline loops: CDR1 SGHVS, CDR2 FQNEAQ. The chain's CDR3 is CASSDSGGTDTQYF. DNA of the CDR3: TGTGCCAGCAGCGATAGCGGGGGCACAGATACGCAGTATTTT.

V usage is TRBV29-1 and J usage is TRBJ1-2; D uncertain. CDR3 length equals 13 residues. V was pared by 5 bases and J by 4 bases, with 14 bases between. CDR1 is SQVTM and CDR2 is ANQGSEA in the germline V gene. CDR3 residues: CSVRDSGSYGYTF. The DNA of the CDR3 is TGCAGCGTTAGAGACTCGGGGAGCTATGGCTACACCTTC.

On this clone: Other DNA sequences from this sample encode an identical CDR3 as well. The chain couples TRBV13 to TRBJ2-1, with D possibly matching TRBD1 (7 bases). V lost 6 bases and J lost 7, with 22 bases in between. Germline V gene sequence: CDR1 PRHDT, CDR2 FYEKMQ (reference sequence). This CDR3 is built from 16 residues. The CDR3, as DNA: TGTGCCAGCAGTCCTAATCCAGGGGGGCCACGGAATGAGCAGTTCTTC. Its protein is CASSPNPGGPRNEQFF.